These T cell receptor beta chains were read from a single sample in a study of cytomegalovirus exposure and HLA in healthy donors. Profiling relied on immunoSEQ multiplex PCR, and the TCRdb table lists in-frame clones only, not all of them. Its clone listing holds about 140,000 clones. The sample was PBMCs. Every receptor here comes from a middle-aged man in good health and CMV-seronegative. The CDR3 runs from the conserved cysteine through the conserved F or W. A D gene is named only where the DNA matches it firmly. Not all rows give a size; the values are once, few, many and, for expanded clones, a class.

CDR3,DNA,D,size,J,V
CASSEPLDRRSYEQYF,TGTGCCAGCAGTGAACCATTGGACAGACGATCCTACGAGCAGTACTTC,-,-,TRBJ2-7,TRBV6-1
CASTQERGAQETQYF,TGTGCCAGCACCCAAGAACGGGGTGCCCAAGAGACCCAGTACTTC,-,-,TRBJ2-5,TRBV2
CASGNTGELFF,TGTGCCAGCGGCAACACCGGGGAGCTGTTTTTT,-,-,TRBJ2-2,TRBV7-2
CASSYSTGGGRGEQYF,TGTGCCAGCAGTTATTCGACAGGGGGCGGCCGTGGGGAGCAGTACTTC,TRBD1,-,TRBJ2-7,TRBV6-5
CASSPGTSFAGELFF,TGTGCCAGTAGCCCCGGGACTAGTTTCGCCGGGGAGCTGTTTTTT,TRBD2,-,TRBJ2-2,TRBV19
CASSLGRGGGYTGELFF,TGTGCCAGCAGCTTAGGAAGAGGCGGGGGATACACCGGGGAGCTGTTTTTT,TRBD2,-,TRBJ2-2,TRBV11-3
CASSIVGRDYEQYF,TGTGCCAGTAGTATAGTGGGCAGGGACTACGAGCAGTACTTC,-,-,TRBJ2-7,TRBV19
CASRTMGARGNTIYF,TGTGCCAGCCGAACAATGGGGGCGCGTGGAAACACCATATATTTT,-,-,TRBJ1-3,TRBV18
CASSPTGGDYEQYF,TGCGCCAGCAGCCCCACAGGGGGAGACTACGAGCAGTACTTC,TRBD1,-,TRBJ2-7,TRBV5-1
CASSSLRGNTEAFF,TGTGCCAGCAGCTCCCTTAGGGGGAACACTGAAGCTTTCTTT,-,-,TRBJ1-1,TRBV7-2
CASSFSGTGGWEQYF,TGTGCCAGCAGCTTCTCGGGGACAGGGGGCTGGGAGCAGTACTTC,TRBD1,-,TRBJ2-7,TRBV7-9
CASSPISYSTDTQYF,TGTGCCAGCAGTCCTATTTCATATTCCACAGATACGCAGTATTTT,-,medium-sized,TRBJ2-3,TRBV28
CASSRTGGGIYEQYF,TGTGCCAGCAGCCGGACAGGGGGCGGAATCTACGAGCAGTACTTC,TRBD1,-,TRBJ2-7,TRBV7-3
CASSQERGPYNEQFF,TGCGCCAGCAGCCAAGAGCGGGGGCCTTACAATGAGCAGTTCTTC,-,-,TRBJ2-1,TRBV4-3
CASAFGADTQYF,TGTGCCAGCGCCTTTGGAGCAGATACGCAGTATTTT,-,-,TRBJ2-3,TRBV5-6
CSVEQAGPNYGYTF,TGCAGCGTTGAACAAGCCGGTCCTAACTATGGCTACACCTTC,-,-,TRBJ1-2,TRBV29-1
CASEPRVAYEQYF,TGTGCCAGCGAGCCCAGGGTGGCCTACGAGCAGTACTTC,-,-,TRBJ2-7,TRBV11-2
CASSFFPGQGREKLFF,TGTGCCAGCAGTTTCTTTCCGGGACAGGGGAGGGAAAAACTGTTTTTT,TRBD1,-,TRBJ1-4,TRBV6-5
CASSLVGGTVGYTF,TGTGCCAGCAGCTTGGTAGGGGGTACCGTAGGCTACACCTTC,-,-,TRBJ1-2,TRBV5-4
CASSEQGLGEKLFF,TGTGCCAGCAGTGAGCAGGGGCTGGGTGAAAAACTGTTTTTT,-,-,TRBJ1-4,TRBV2
CATSRDEGWGTDTQYF,TGTGCCACCAGCAGAGATGAGGGTTGGGGCACAGATACGCAGTATTTT,-,-,TRBJ2-3,TRBV15
CASSLGGQGSQEEQFF,TGCGCCAGCAGCTTGGGGGGACAGGGCAGCCAGGAAGAGCAGTTCTTC,TRBD1,-,TRBJ2-1,TRBV5-1
CASSSDRGRVKLFF,TGTGCCAGCAGCTCCGACAGGGGAAGGGTGAAACTGTTTTTT,TRBD1,-,TRBJ1-4,TRBV7-2
CASSLDAPAGHEQFF,TGCGCCAGCAGCTTGGATGCACCAGCGGGCCATGAGCAGTTCTTC,-,-,TRBJ2-1,TRBV5-1
CASSLDTKETQYF,TGTGCCAGCAGCTTGGACACTAAAGAGACCCAGTACTTC,-,-,TRBJ2-5,TRBV7-9
CASSQRGITTTEAFF,TGTGCCAGCAGCCAGAGGGGGATAACGACCACTGAAGCTTTCTTT,-,-,TRBJ1-1,TRBV4-2
CASSLLGQGTTGELFF,TGTGCCAGCAGCTTGCTGGGACAGGGTACCACCGGGGAGCTGTTTTTT,TRBD1,-,TRBJ2-2,TRBV5-6
CASSFRALPGGARDTQYF,TGTGCCAGCAGCTTTAGAGCCCTCCCGGGGGGGGCAAGAGATACGCAGTATTTT,TRBD2,-,TRBJ2-3,TRBV7-8